The rows below give T cell receptor beta chains drawn from one sample of a study of OX40 agonist ivuxolimab in advanced cancers. Data came from immunoSEQ multiplex PCR; TCRdb stores just in-frame clones and leaves some out. The sample includes 65,000 to 90,000 clones, around 88% of them seen just once. Sequencing was performed on CD4+ or CD8+ T cells sorted from blood, taken in a trial of the OX40 agonist ivuxolimab. The receptors here all came from an adult with an advanced solid tumor such as melanoma, head and neck, liver or kidney cancer. The CDR3 runs from the conserved cysteine through the conserved F or W. D genes are given only for firm matches. Clone size is stated in some rows and not others, as once, few, many or a class when expanded.

once	.	TRBV7-9	TRBJ2-7	CASSGRGREQYF	TGTGCCAGCAGCGGCCGGGGTAGGGAGCAGTACTTC
.	TRBD1	TRBV19	TRBJ2-2	CASSIAGTVTGELFF	TGTGCCAGTAGTATAGCCGGGACAGTCACCGGGGAGCTGTTTTTT
.	.	TRBV7-2	TRBJ2-2	CASSYQPGTGELFF	TGTGCCAGCAGCTACCAGCCTGGCACCGGGGAGCTGTTTTTT
once	.	TRBV30	TRBJ1-1	CAWSPLVAFF	TGTGCCTGGAGCCCATTAGTAGCTTTCTTT
.	.	TRBV28	TRBJ2-1	CATINSVDDEQFF	TGTGCCACCATAAATAGTGTCGATGATGAGCAGTTCTTC
.	TRBD2	TRBV4-3	TRBJ2-5	CASSPGLAGVETQYF	TGCGCCAGCAGCCCCGGACTAGCGGGAGTAGAGACCCAGTACTTC
.	TRBD2	TRBV7-3	TRBJ2-5	CASSSSGTSGETQYF	TGTGCCAGCAGCTCATCCGGGACTAGTGGAGAGACCCAGTACTTC
.	.	TRBV2	TRBJ2-2	CASRVLDTGELFF	TGTGCCAGCCGGGTTTTGGACACCGGGGAGCTGTTTTTT
.	.	TRBV29-1	TRBJ1-1	CSVQDFEAFF	TGCAGCGTGCAGGATTTTGAAGCTTTCTTT
once	.	TRBV5-1	TRBJ2-7	CASSLRQGTSYEQYF	TGCGCCAGCAGCTTGCGGCAGGGAACATCCTACGAGCAGTACTTC
.	.	TRBV7-2	TRBJ2-5	CASSLGALETQYF	TGTGCCAGCAGCTTAGGGGCGTTGGAGACCCAGTACTTC
.	.	TRBV2	TRBJ2-2	CASRRENTGELFF	TGTGCCAGCAGGCGGGAGAACACCGGGGAGCTGTTTTTT
few	.	TRBV7-9	TRBJ1-5	CASSQENQPQHF	TGTGCCAGCAGCCAAGAAAATCAGCCCCAGCATTTT
.	TRBD1	TRBV10-3	TRBJ2-5	CAISESRGRVETQYF	TGTGCCATCAGTGAGTCCAGGGGGCGGGTAGAGACCCAGTACTTC
.	.	TRBV19	TRBJ2-2	CASSLARVRSGELFF	TGTGCCAGTAGCCTTGCACGGGTTCGTTCCGGGGAGCTGTTTTTT
.	.	TRBV7-2	TRBJ1-1	CASSPTRGEYGEAFF	TGTGCCAGCAGCCCGACCCGGGGGGAGTATGGTGAAGCTTTCTTT
.	TRBD1	TRBV9	TRBJ1-4	CASSPGQGTVPNEKLFF	TGTGCCAGCAGCCCGGGACAGGGCACTGTTCCTAATGAAAAACTGTTTTTT